The 19 T cell receptor beta chains below come from one sample, sequenced in a study of beta chain features in type 1 diabetes. Expressed TCRB transcripts were sequenced after all isolated RNA was converted to cDNA. Clones were read by immunoSEQ multiplex PCR, and TCRdb kept only the in-frame ones, dropping some. The sample holds more than 120,000 clones, around 9.3% seen once. Sequences were obtained from naive CD4+ T cells from blood. The receptors stem from a man between 18 and 35 years old in good health.

This clone occurred a few times. V usage is TRBV19 and J usage is TRBJ2-7; D not resolved. V gave up 3 bases and J gave up 6 bases, with 3 bases separating them. This CDR3 comprises 10 residues. Germline CDR1 and CDR2: LNHDA and SQIVND (reference sequence). DNA of the CDR3: TGTGCCAGTAGTATCATCGAGCAGTACTTC. This encodes CASSIIEQYF.

In its sample, this clone was seen a few times. V usage is TRBV6-5 and J usage is TRBJ1-1; D perhaps matches TRBD1 (6 bases). Germline V gene lookup returns CDR1 MNHEY and CDR2 SVGAGI. The germline V and J ends were trimmed by 0 bases and 12 bases, with 17 bases remaining between them. This CDR3 is built from 14 residues. This CDR3 is CASSYSIRQGRTFF. In DNA, the CDR3 is TGTGCCAGCAGTTACTCGATTCGGCAGGGGAGAACTTTCTTT.

The chain is built from TRBV11-2 and TRBJ1-1, with D unclear. Germline-derived CDR1 and CDR2 are SGHAT and FQNNGV. The CDR3 totals 14 residues. Trimming cost V 3 bases and J 4 bases, with 12 bases left between them. CDR3 residues: CASSLALSTTEAFF. The CDR3 nucleotides read TGTGCCAGCAGCTTGGCCTTAAGTACCACTGAAGCTTTCTTT.

The chain is built from TRBV18 and TRBJ2-4; D remains unclear. The length of the CDR3 is 13 residues. Germline lookup yields CDR1 KGHSH and CDR2 LQKENI. V dropped 3 bases and J dropped 0 bases, with 3 bases sitting between them. The CDR3 sequence: CASSPLAKNIQYF. DNA for the CDR3: TGTGCCAGCTCACCCTTAGCCAAAAACATTCAGTACTTC.

The V call is TRBV4-1, the J call TRBJ2-5; tentative D call: TRBD2 (6 bases). The assigned J gene may be wrong: the sequence end matches TRBJ2-7 better. Germline V CDR1 and CDR2: MGHRA, YSYEKL. The CDR3 is made up of 15 amino acids. The CDR3 is CASSQERDSTYEQYF. DNA of the CDR3: TGCGCCAGCAGCCAAGAGAGGGACTCTACCTACGAGCAGTACTTC.

The chain employs TRBV6-6 and TRBJ1-5; 12 nucleotides line up with TRBD1. This CDR3 has 15 residues. Trimming at V came to 6 bases and at J to 6 bases, leaving 6 bases not matched to a gene. The germline V gene encodes CDR1 MNHNY and CDR2 SVGAGI (reference sequence). CDR3 amino acids: CASSQKGQGAQPQHF. The CDR3 coding sequence is TGTGCCAGCAGCCAAAAGGGACAGGGGGCTCAGCCCCAGCATTTT.

The chain is built from TRBV5-1 and TRBJ2-3; 7 positions agree with TRBD2. Germline CDR1 reads SGHRS; CDR2 reads YFSETQ. The CDR3 runs 14 residues. V shed 6 bases and J 1 base; nucleotides not matched to a gene: 5. CDR3 in amino acids: CASNRGVGTDTQYF. CDR3 sequence (DNA): TGCGCCAGCAACCGGGGGGTGGGCACAGATACGCAGTATTTT.

The chain employs TRBV6-5 and TRBJ2-7; TRBD1 matches at 7 bases. Germline-derived CDR1 and CDR2 are MNHEY and SVGAGI. J gave up 3 bases and V 0 bases, and 5 bases lay outside the gene matches. The CDR3 is 15 amino acids. The CDR3 loop reads CASSYSQGYYYEQYF. The CDR3 region has the DNA TGTGCCAGCAGTTACTCACAGGGGTACTACTACGAGCAGTACTTC.

This rearrangement joins TRBV6-6 to TRBJ2-7; D may be TRBD1 (6 bases). Per germline, CDR1 MNHNY and CDR2 SVGAGI (reference sequence). V gave up 6 bases and J gave up 3 bases, with 18 bases separating them. The CDR3 is 15 amino acids. CDR3 nucleotide sequence: TGTGCCAGCAGCAACCGGGACACGAAATTCTACGAGCAGTACTTC. Translated: CASSNRDTKFYEQYF.

This clone was counted only a few times. The chain is built from TRBV19 and TRBJ2-1; the match to TRBD1 covers 7 bases. The germline CDR1 and CDR2 sequences are LNHDA and SQIVND (reference sequence). The V gene end was trimmed by 4 bases and the J gene end by 4 bases; junction bases not matched to a gene: 1. The CDR3 consists of 13 residues. The CDR3 is CASSRDRYNEQFF. The CDR3 region has the DNA TGTGCCAGTAGTAGGGACAGATACAATGAGCAGTTCTTC.

This chain connects TRBV5-1 to TRBJ1-3; D may be TRBD1 (6 bases). From germline, CDR1 is SGHRS and CDR2 YFSETQ. This CDR3 contains 15 residues. Trimming cost V 2 bases and J 0 bases, with 9 bases left between them. The DNA for the CDR3 is TGCGCCAGCAGCTTAAGACAGGCCTCTGGAAACACCATATATTTT. As protein: CASSLRQASGNTIYF.

The V gene is TRBV28, the J gene TRBJ2-5; TRBD1 aligns across 11 bases. The J segment lost 2 bases and the V segment lost 6 bases, leaving 5 bases of the junction unmatched. Looked up from germline, CDR1 is MDHEN and CDR2 is SYDVKM. The CDR3 loop spans 15 amino acids. This CDR3 is CASSSGTGGQETQYF. In nucleotides, the CDR3 is TGTGCCAGCAGCAGCGGGACAGGGGGTCAAGAGACCCAGTACTTC.

The table lists this clone with a few counts. The V call is TRBV28, the J call TRBJ1-2; tentatively, D is TRBD1 (6 bases). The CDR3 consists of 12 residues. Germline V gene data show CDR1 as MDHEN and CDR2 as SYDVKM. The V gene lost 8 bases and the J gene lost 11 bases, with 18 bases spanning the gap. CDR3 residues: CASRTQHRAYTF. The CDR3 coding sequence is TGTGCCAGCCGCACCCAACACAGGGCTTACACCTTC.

This clone was observed a few times. This sequence joins TRBV7-8 and TRBJ2-2; 9 bases map to TRBD1. CDR1 SGHVS and CDR2 FQNEAQ come from the germline V gene. This CDR3 has 16 amino acids. V gave up 4 bases and J gave up 3 bases; unmatched junction bases: 6. The CDR3 DNA sequence: TGTGCCAGCAGCTACCGGGGACAGGGTTACACCGGGGAGCTGTTTTTT. Translation gives CASSYRGQGYTGELFF.

This clone showed up many times. V gene TRBV11-1 combines with J gene TRBJ2-4, with D perhaps TRBD2 (5 bases). The ends were cut back, 5 bases at V and 1 base at J, with 9 bases in the middle. This CDR3 is built from 14 residues. The germline CDR1 and CDR2 sequences are SGHAT and FQDESV (reference sequence). This CDR3 is CASSTGGAKNIQYF. DNA for the CDR3: TGTGCCAGCAGCACCGGCGGGGCCAAAAACATTCAGTACTTC.

V is TRBV9 and J is TRBJ1-6, with TRBD1 matching 7 bases. J lost 7 bases, V lost 4 bases, and 8 bases had no gene match. Germline V gene sequence: CDR1 SGDLS, CDR2 YYNGEE. The CDR3 extends over 15 amino acids. The CDR3: CASSTRTGVNSPLHF. In DNA form, the CDR3 reads TGTGCCAGCAGCACGAGGACAGGAGTAAATTCACCCCTCCACTTT.

A few counts support this clone. The chain is built from TRBV6-6 and TRBJ2-1; TRBD1 agrees at 10 bases. This CDR3 comprises 13 residues. The germline V gene encodes CDR1 MNHNY and CDR2 SVGAGI (reference sequence). The V and J ends lost 6 bases and 9 bases, in that order; junction bases with no gene match: 5. The DNA of the CDR3 is TGTGCCAGCAGACTCGGGACAGGGGTTGAGCAGTTCTTC. Translated: CASRLGTGVEQFF.

This clone has just a few counts. The V and J genes are TRBV11-2 and TRBJ2-5; D perhaps matches TRBD2 (5 bases). The CDR3 runs to 14 residues. V was trimmed by 0 bases and J by 7 bases, leaving 12 bases between them. Germline V gene sequence: CDR1 SGHAT, CDR2 FQNNGV. DNA for the CDR3: TGTGCCAGCAGCTTAGATCGGACTCCGGGGACCCAGTACTTC. It specifies CASSLDRTPGTQYF.

The chain carries TRBV19 and TRBJ1-4; D remains ambiguous. The germline V and J ends were trimmed by 5 bases and 0 bases, with 10 bases remaining between them. The CDR3 has 15 amino acids. Looked up from germline, CDR1 is LNHDA and CDR2 is SQIVND (reference sequence). The CDR3 reads CASSANSATNEKLFF. The DNA for the CDR3 is TGTGCCAGTAGTGCCAACAGTGCAACTAATGAAAAACTGTTTTTT.